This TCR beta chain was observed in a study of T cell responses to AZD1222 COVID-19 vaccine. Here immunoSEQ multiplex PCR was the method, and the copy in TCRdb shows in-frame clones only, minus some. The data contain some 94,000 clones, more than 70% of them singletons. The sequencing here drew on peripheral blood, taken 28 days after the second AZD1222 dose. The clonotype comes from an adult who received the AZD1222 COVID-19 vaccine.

In nucleotides, the CDR3 is TGTGCCAGTAGCCCCGGGACAGTCTTAAGCTCCTACGAGCAGTACTTC. This encodes CASSPGTVLSSYEQYF. This chain links TRBV19 with TRBJ2-7; 7 bases map to TRBD1. J gave up 0 bases and V 6 bases, and 11 bases lay outside the gene matches. CDR1 and CDR2 from the germline V gene are LNHDA and SQIVND (reference sequence). CDR3 length equals 16 residues.